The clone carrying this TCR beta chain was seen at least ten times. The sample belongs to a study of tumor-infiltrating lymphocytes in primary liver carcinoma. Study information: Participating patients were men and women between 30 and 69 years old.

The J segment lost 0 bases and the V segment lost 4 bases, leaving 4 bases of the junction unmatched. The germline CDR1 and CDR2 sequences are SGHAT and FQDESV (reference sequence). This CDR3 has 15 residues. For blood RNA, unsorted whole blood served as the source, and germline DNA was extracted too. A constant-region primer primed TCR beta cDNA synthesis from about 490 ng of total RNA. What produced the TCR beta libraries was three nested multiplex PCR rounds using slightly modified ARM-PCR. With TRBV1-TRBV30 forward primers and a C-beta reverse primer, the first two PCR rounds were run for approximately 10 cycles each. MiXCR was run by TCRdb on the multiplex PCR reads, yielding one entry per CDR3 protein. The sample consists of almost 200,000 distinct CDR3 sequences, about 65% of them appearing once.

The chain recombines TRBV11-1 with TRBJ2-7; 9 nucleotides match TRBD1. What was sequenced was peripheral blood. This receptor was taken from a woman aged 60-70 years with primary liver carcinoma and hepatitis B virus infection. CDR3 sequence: CASSWGQGGSYEQYF. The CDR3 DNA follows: TGTGCCAGCAGCTGGGGACAGGGAGGCTCCTACGAGCAGTACTTC.